This entry concerns a single TCR beta chain. A few counts support this clonotype. Its antigen is still unknown. There are no base qualities to consult, and no much larger clone falls within one base. The sample comes from a study of T cell repertoires in cytomegalovirus infection (dated by TCRdb to between 2019 and 2020). Describing the broader study: The peptide stimulations were aimed at well-studied HLA-B-restricted epitopes as well as recently identified HLA-C-restricted CMV epitopes, whose presentation resists viral immunomodulation. Donor HLA type was relevant to the analysis, as public TCR beta signatures indicated carriage of CMV infection together with the matching HLA type.

Its CDR3 holds 14 amino acids, cysteine through phenylalanine. This entry keeps only the CDR3 DNA: 42 bases, framed from base 1. CDR1 SGHAT and CDR2 FQNNGV were looked up in the germline V gene. Trimming at the junction amounts to 5 bases on V and 3 bases on J, and the germline ends lie 13 bases apart. This specimen's treatment or condition label, interpreted: in vitro stimulation with specific CMV peptide epitopes to enrich CMV-specific T cells. The sample was run on an Illumina HiSeq 1500. TCRdb cleaned the public reads at Q25 with fastp, built clones with MiXCR and kept in-frame beta chains. For every CDR3 protein sequence, its rows merge into one entry that carries the most common genes and DNA. This sample gives under 150,000 distinct CDR3 sequences in total; 30% to 35% of them show up just once. The ten largest clones add up to 41% of the sample. General findings and caveats noted by the study authors: The ex vivo response was dominated by HLA-C-restricted CMV-specific TCR beta clonotypes, and the single most frequent clonotype in two of eight donors was supplied by these HLA-C-restricted clonotypes. In both this cohort and an independent cohort of 352 donors, the cumulative frequency of public TCR beta family members distinguished carriers of CMV infection plus the relevant HLA type.

Recombination linked TRBV11-2 to TRBJ1-1; no D gene call is confident. This receptor was identified in a human donor in good health (CMV status not recorded). Some clones in this sample may be carry-over from other donors' samples. The material was CD8+ T cells from cultured PBMCs, obtained from culture after CMV antigen stimulation. CDR3 region: CASSIRPGDTEAFF. The DNA sequence reads TGTGCCAGCAGCATTAGACCCGGCGACACTGAAGCTTTCTTT. Outside the CDR3, residues come from the reference TRBV11-2 and TRBJ1-1 proteins, so the full variable domain is: EAGVAQSPRYKIIEKRQSVAFWCNPISGHATLYWYQQILGQGPKLLIQFQNNGVVDDSQLPKDRFSAERLKGVDSTLKIQPAKLEDSAVYLCASSIRPGDTEAFFGQGTRLTVV.